Detailed here is one T cell receptor (beta chain). This specimen comes from a study of T cells in Graves' hyperthyroidism and ophthalmopathy. Germline trimming cut 6 bases from V and 4 bases from J; bases unmatched to any gene: 14. The CDR3 contains 16 residues. Germline assignment: CDR1 SGHVS and CDR2 FQNEAQ. Template material for amplifying TCR beta CDR3 regions consisted of RNA transcripts. The HTBI primer set was used in a first-round RT-PCR of the TCR CDR3. MiXCR, applied by TCRdb to the multiplex PCR reads, yields one record per CDR3 protein. The sample has about 760,000 distinct CDR3 sequences; roughly a third are singletons.

The V gene is TRBV7-8, the J gene TRBJ2-5; 7 bases are a match to TRBD1. This TCR came from a middle-aged woman with Graves' hyperthyroidism. The sample comprised blood. CDR3 bases: TGTGCCAGCAGTCGCGGACAGGCTTTGGGTCTAGAGACCCAGTACTTC. Translating it yields CASSRGQALGLETQYF.